Sequencing of this TCR beta chain was carried out in a study of control samples from healthy donors and cancer patients. V lost 2 bases to trimming and J lost 1 base, with 9 bases between them. CDR1 and CDR2 (germline): MNHEY, SMNVEV (reference sequence). The length of the CDR3 is 14 residues. Assay: immunoSEQ multiplex PCR; the TCRdb copy retains only in-frame clones and omits some. The table includes about 180,000 clones, approximately 90% detected once. The chain carries TRBV27 and TRBJ2-7, with a tentative D call TRBD2 (5 bases). This clonotype was sampled from a man under 40 in good health. What was sequenced was blood. The CDR3 DNA sequence: TGTGCCAGCAGTTTAAACGGACTTTCCTACGAGCAGTACTTC. Translated: CASSLNGLSYEQYF.